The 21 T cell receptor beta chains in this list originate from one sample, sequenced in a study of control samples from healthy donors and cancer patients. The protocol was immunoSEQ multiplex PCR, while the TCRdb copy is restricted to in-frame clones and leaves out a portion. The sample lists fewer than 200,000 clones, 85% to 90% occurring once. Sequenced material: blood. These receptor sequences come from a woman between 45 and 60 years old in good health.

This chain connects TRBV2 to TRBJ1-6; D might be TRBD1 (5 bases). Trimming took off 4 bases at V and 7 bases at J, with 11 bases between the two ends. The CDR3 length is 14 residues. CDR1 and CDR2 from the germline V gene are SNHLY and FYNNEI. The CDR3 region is CASSGGDSNSPLHF. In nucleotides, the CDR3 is TGTGCCAGCAGTGGGGGAGACAGCAATTCACCCCTCCACTTT.

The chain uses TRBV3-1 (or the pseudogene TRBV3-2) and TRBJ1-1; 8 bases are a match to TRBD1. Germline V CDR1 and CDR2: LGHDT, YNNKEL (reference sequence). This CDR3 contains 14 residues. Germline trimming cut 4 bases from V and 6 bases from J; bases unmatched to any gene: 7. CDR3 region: CASSPGQGESEAFF. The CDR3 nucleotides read TGTGCCAGCAGCCCTGGACAGGGAGAGTCTGAAGCTTTCTTT.

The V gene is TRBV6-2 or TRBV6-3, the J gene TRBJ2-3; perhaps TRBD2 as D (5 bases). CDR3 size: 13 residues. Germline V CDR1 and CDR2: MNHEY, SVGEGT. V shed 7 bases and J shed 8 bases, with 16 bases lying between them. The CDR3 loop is CASTPRGVPTQYF. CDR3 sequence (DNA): TGTGCCAGCACCCCTCGGGGTGTCCCTACGCAGTATTTT.

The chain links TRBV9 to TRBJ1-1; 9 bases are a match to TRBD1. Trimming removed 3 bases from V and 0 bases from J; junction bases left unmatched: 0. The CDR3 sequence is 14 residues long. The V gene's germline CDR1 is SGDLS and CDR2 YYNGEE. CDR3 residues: CASSGTGVNTEAFF. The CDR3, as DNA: TGTGCCAGCAGCGGGACAGGGGTGAACACTGAAGCTTTCTTT.

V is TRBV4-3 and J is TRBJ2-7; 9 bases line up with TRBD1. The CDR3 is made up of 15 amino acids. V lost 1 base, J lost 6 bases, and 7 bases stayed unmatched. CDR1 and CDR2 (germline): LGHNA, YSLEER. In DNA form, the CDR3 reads TGCGCCAGCAGCCAAGGGGGACAGGGTTCCGCCGAGCAGTACTTC. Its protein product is CASSQGGQGSAEQYF.

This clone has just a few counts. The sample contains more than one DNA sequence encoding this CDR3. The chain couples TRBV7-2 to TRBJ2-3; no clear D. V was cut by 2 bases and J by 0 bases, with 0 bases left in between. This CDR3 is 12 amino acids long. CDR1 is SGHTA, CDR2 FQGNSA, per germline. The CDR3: CASSLSTDTQYF. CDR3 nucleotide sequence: TGTGCCAGCAGCTTAAGCACAGATACGCAGTATTTT.

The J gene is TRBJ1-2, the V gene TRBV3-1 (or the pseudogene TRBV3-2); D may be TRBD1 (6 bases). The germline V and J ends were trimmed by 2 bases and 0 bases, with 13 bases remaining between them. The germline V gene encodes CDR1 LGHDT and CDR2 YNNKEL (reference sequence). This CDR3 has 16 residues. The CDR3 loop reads CASSQPRTASNYGYTF. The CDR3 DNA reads TGTGCCAGCAGCCAACCCCGGACAGCCTCTAACTATGGCTACACCTTC.

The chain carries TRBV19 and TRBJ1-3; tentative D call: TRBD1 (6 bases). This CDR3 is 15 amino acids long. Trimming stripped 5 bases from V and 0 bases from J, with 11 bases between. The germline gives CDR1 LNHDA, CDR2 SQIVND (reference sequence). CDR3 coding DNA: TGTGCCAGTAGTTACGACAGGACCTCTGGAAACACCATATATTTT. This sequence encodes CASSYDRTSGNTIYF.

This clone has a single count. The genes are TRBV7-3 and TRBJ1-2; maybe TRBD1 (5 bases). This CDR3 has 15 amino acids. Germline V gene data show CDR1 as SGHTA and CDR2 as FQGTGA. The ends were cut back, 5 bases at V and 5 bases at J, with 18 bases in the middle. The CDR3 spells CASSRSPPGRYGYTF. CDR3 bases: TGTGCCAGCAGCCGCTCCCCCCCAGGGAGATATGGCTACACCTTC.

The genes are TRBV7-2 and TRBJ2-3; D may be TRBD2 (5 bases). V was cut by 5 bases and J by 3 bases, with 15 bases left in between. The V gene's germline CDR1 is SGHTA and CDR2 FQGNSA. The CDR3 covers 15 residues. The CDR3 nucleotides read TGTGCCAGCAGCCCCCTGCGAGAGGGTACAGATACGCAGTATTTT. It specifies CASSPLREGTDTQYF. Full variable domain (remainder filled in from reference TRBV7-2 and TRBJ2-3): GAGVSQSPSNKVTEKGKDVELRCDPISGHTALYWYRQSLGQGLEFLIYFQGNSAPDKSGLPSDRFSAERTGGSVSTLTIQRTQQEDSAVYLCASSPLREGTDTQYFGPGTRLTVL.

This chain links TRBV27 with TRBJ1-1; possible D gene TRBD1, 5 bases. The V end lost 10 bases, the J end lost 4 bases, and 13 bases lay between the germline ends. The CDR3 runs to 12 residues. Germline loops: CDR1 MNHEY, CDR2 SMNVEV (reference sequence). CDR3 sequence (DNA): TGTGCCAACAATCAGGGTGGCACTGAAGCTTTCTTT. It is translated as CANNQGGTEAFF.

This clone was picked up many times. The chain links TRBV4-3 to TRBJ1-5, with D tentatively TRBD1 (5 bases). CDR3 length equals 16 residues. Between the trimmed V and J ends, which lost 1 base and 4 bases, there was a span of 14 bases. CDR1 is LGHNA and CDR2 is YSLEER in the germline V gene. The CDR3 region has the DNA TGCGCCAGCAGCCAAGGGGCCCGGGGCAGTAATCAGCCCCAGCATTTT. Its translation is CASSQGARGSNQPQHF.

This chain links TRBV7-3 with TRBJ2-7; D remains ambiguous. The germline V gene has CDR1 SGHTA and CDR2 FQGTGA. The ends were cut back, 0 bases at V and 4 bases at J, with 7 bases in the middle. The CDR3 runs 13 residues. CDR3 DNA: TGTGCCAGCAGCTTAACCCCAGATTACGAGCAGTACTTC. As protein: CASSLTPDYEQYF.

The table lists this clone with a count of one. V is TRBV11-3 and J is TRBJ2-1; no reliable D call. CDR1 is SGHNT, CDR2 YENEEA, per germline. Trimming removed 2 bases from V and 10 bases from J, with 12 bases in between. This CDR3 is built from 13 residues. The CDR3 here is CASSLNVLQEQFF. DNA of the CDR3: TGTGCCAGCAGCTTAAATGTGCTGCAGGAGCAGTTCTTC. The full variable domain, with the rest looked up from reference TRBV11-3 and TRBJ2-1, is EAGVVQSPRYKIIEKKQPVAFWCNPISGHNTLYWYLQNLGQGPELLIRYENEEAVDDSQLPKDRFSAERLKGVDSTLKIQPAELGDSAVYLCASSLNVLQEQFFGPGTRLTVL.

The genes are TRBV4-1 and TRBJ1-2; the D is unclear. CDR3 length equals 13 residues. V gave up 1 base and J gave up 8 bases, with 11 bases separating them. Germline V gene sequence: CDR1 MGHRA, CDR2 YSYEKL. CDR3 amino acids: CASSQVTSGGYTF. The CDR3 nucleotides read TGCGCCAGCAGCCAAGTAACCAGCGGAGGCTACACCTTC.

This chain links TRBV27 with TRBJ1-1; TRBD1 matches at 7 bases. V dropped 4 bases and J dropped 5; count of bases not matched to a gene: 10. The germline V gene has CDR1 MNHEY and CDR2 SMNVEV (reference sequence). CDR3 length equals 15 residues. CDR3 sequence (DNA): TGTGCCAGCAGTTCCACTCCGACAGGGCTTACTGAAGCTTTCTTT. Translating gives CASSSTPTGLTEAFF.

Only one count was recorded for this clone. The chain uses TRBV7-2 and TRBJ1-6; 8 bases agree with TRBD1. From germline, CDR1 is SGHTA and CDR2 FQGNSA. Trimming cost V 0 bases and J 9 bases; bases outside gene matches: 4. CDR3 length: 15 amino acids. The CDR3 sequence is CASSLAPGGFSPLHF. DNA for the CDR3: TGTGCCAGCAGCTTAGCCCCAGGGGGCTTTTCACCCCTCCACTTT. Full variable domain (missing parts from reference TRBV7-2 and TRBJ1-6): GAGVSQSPSNKVTEKGKDVELRCDPISGHTALYWYRQSLGQGLEFLIYFQGNSAPDKSGLPSDRFSAERTGGSVSTLTIQRTQQEDSAVYLCASSLAPGGFSPLHFGNGTRLTVT.

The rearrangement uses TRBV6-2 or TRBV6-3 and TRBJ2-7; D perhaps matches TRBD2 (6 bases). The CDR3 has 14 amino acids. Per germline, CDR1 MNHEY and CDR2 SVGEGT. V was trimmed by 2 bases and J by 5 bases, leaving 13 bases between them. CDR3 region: CASSYVGGAHEQYF. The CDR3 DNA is TGTGCCAGCAGTTACGTCGGAGGGGCCCACGAGCAGTACTTC.

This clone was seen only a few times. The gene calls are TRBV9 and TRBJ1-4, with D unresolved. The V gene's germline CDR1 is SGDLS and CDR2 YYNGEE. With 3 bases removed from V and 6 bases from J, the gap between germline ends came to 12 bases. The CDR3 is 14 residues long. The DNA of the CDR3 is TGTGCCAGCAGCGCCGGGAACGGTGATGAAAAACTGTTTTTT. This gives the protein CASSAGNGDEKLFF.

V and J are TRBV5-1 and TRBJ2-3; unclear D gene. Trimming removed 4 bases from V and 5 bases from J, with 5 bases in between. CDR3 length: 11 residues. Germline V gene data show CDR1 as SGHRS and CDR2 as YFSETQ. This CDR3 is CASSTEDTQYF. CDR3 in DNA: TGCGCCAGCAGCACGGAAGATACGCAGTATTTT.

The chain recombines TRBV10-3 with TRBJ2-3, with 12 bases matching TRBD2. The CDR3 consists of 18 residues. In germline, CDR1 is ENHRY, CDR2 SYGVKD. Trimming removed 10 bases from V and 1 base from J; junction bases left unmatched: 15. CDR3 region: CANQLVLAGGICTDTQYF. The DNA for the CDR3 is TGTGCCAACCAGTTGGTACTAGCGGGGGGTATTTGCACAGATACGCAGTATTTT.